Listed below are T cell receptor beta chains from one sample, sequenced in a study of breast tumors, draining lymph nodes, adjacent tissues. From the multiplex PCR reads, TCRdb called clonotypes with MiXCR, one entry per CDR3 protein. The table includes more than 80,000 distinct CDR3 sequences, more than 25% detected once. The specimen was axillary lymph node tissue. These receptors all stem from a female donor with breast cancer. Some clones in this sample may be carry-over from other donors' samples. CDR3s include the opening cysteine and the closing phenylalanine or tryptophan. Fields, in order: clone size, D gene, J gene, V gene, CDR3 DNA, CDR3 protein. D genes are given only for firm matches. For some rows the clone size is stated as once, few or many, or as a class when expanded; others skip it.

many TRBD2 TRBJ2-5 TRBV7-2 TGTGCCAGCAGCCCGGGACTAGCGGGAGGGGTGATAAAGCCCCAGTACTTC CASSPGLAGGVIKPQYF
- - TRBJ1-6 TRBV7-3 TGTGCCAGCAGCTTAATGGCAGGGAGGGATTCACCCCTCCACTTT CASSLMAGRDSPLHF
many - TRBJ2-7 TRBV20-1 TGCAGTGCTAGACGCGGTTTCGAGCAGTACTTC CSARRGFEQYF
many TRBD1 TRBJ2-3 TRBV4-1 TGCGCCAGCAGCCAGCCCCGGGACAGGACGCAGTATTTT CASSQPRDRTQYF
many - TRBJ2-7 TRBV9 TGTGCCAGCAGCGTAGGGATTGGCGAGCAGTACTTC CASSVGIGEQYF
- - TRBJ1-6 TRBV5-1 TGCGCCAGCAGCTGGGACCTCGGACCCCTCCACTTT CASSWDLGPLHF
many - TRBJ2-1 TRBV11-3 TGTGCCAGCAGCCTCGGCTCCTACAATGAGCAGTTCTTC CASSLGSYNEQFF
- - TRBJ1-4 TRBV2 TGTGCCAGCAGCGTTCAGGGGATGGAAAAACTGTTTTTT CASSVQGMEKLFF
many - TRBJ2-7 TRBV2 TGTGCCAGCCTGGGTCGGGGGCTCGGCGAGCAGTACTTC CASLGRGLGEQYF
- TRBD2 TRBJ2-7 TRBV28 TGTGCCAGCAGTTTACCCCCTTTTGTAGCGGGCGGGGGCTACGAGCAGTACTTC CASSLPPFVAGGGYEQYF
- - TRBJ2-7 TRBV20-1 TGCAGTGCTAGAGATTGGGGAGGTGAGGTCAACGAGCAGTACTTC CSARDWGGEVNEQYF
many - TRBJ1-2 TRBV10-3 TGTGCCATCAGTGAGTCGTGGGGGGGGGGGAAACTAGATGGCTACACCTTC CAISESWGGGKLDGYTF
- - TRBJ1-4 TRBV3-1 TGTGCCAGCAGCCAAGTTAAAGGGTTTGGGAAACTGTTTTTT CASSQVKGFGKLFF
many TRBD2 TRBJ2-2 TRBV10-2 TGCGCCAGCAGTGCCCCTAGCGGGACGAGCTCCGGGGAGCTGTTTTTT CASSAPSGTSSGELFF
many - TRBJ2-2 TRBV7-9 TGTGCCAGCAGCCGACGAATCGGGGAGCTGTTTTTT CASSRRIGELFF
many TRBD1 TRBJ2-7 TRBV7-2 TGTGCCAGCAGCTTAACCTCGACAGGGATCTACGAGCAGTACTTC CASSLTSTGIYEQYF
- - TRBJ2-7 TRBV7-2 TGTGCCAGCAGCGAAGGACGGGTCTACGAGCAGTACTTC CASSEGRVYEQYF
many - TRBJ2-2 TRBV7-3 TGTGCCAGCAGCTCTGCCGGGATACTGACCCGGGAGCTGTTTTTT CASSSAGILTRELFF
many - TRBJ2-2 TRBV28 TGTGCCAGCAGCCGACTAGTTCGCACCGGGAAGCTGTTTTTT CASSRLVRTGKLFF
many - TRBJ2-5 TRBV5-1 TGCGCCAGCAGCTTGTCAGGGACGGGCGAGACCCAGTACTTC CASSLSGTGETQYF
few - TRBJ2-3 TRBV3-1 TGTGCCAGCAGCCAAGAATCCCGGAGCACAGATACGCAGTATTTT CASSQESRSTDTQYF
- - TRBJ2-5 TRBV7-3 TGTGCCAGCGGCTTTAGGGGCGGAGGCCAAGAGACCCAGTACTTC CASGFRGGGQETQYF
once TRBD1 TRBJ1-2 TRBV5-6 TGTGCCAGCAGCATAATACAGGGGGGGCATAGCTACACCTTC CASSIIQGGHSYTF
many - TRBJ2-7 TRBV27 TGTGCCAGCAGTTTAACTTACAGGGTCGAGCAGTACTTC CASSLTYRVEQYF
many - TRBJ1-4 TRBV7-2 TGTGCCAGCAGCTCCATACAGGGCTCGGGTGAAAAACTGTTTTTT CASSSIQGSGEKLFF
many - TRBJ2-3 TRBV10-3 TGTGCCACAAAAGGCGGTAGCGGTACCCTCGGAGATACGCAGTATTTT CATKGGSGTLGDTQYF
- - TRBJ2-5 TRBV29-1 TGCAGCGTTGCGGGGTTCCCGCAAACCCTGAAAGAGACCCAGTACTTC CSVAGFPQTLKETQYF
- TRBD1 TRBJ1-4 TRBV10-2 TGCGCCAGTACCCTAGGGACAGGGGTGAAGGAAAAACTGTTTTTT CASTLGTGVKEKLFF
many - TRBJ2-5 TRBV7-7 TGTGCTAGCAGCCCAACGGGAGAGACCCAGTACTTC CASSPTGETQYF
medium-sized - TRBJ1-5 TRBV20-1 TGCAGTGCTAGTCGTCTGCAGGGTCAGCCCCAGCATTTT CSASRLQGQPQHF
many - TRBJ2-3 TRBV18 TGTGCCAGCTCAACACCGGATACTAGCACAGATACGCAGTATTTT CASSTPDTSTDTQYF
- - TRBJ1-6 TRBV12-3/TRBV12-4 TGTGCCAGCAGTTTATGGGGGACCTACCTCCACTTT CASSLWGTYLHF
many - TRBJ2-3 TRBV15 TGTGCCACCAGCAATCCGAGTAGGCCTGCGCGATGGGGGTCAGATACGCAGTATTTT CATSNPSRPARWGSDTQYF
many TRBD1 TRBJ2-4 TRBV5-1 TGCGCCAGCAGCATTGCAGGGGGCGAGGGAAACATTCAGTACTTC CASSIAGGEGNIQYF
- TRBD1 TRBJ1-4 TRBV20-1 TGCAGTGCTAGAGTTCCTCGCGGGACAGGGAATGAAAAACTGTTTTTT CSARVPRGTGNEKLFF
many - TRBJ2-3 TRBV27 TGTGCCAGCAGTCCCCGGGCCTCCCAAAAGGATACGCAGTATTTT CASSPRASQKDTQYF
many - TRBJ2-3 TRBV27 TGTGCCAGCAGTTTAGGGTACCCGCGCACAGATACGCAGTATTTT CASSLGYPRTDTQYF
many TRBD1 TRBJ1-4 TRBV12-3/TRBV12-4 TGTGCCAGCAGTTTCCCCAGGGGGGGTATATCGGCAACTAATGAAAAACTGTTTTTT CASSFPRGGISATNEKLFF
many TRBD1 TRBJ2-3 TRBV11-3 TGTGCCAGCAGCCCATACAGGGGATCGGGTACGCAGTATTTT CASSPYRGSGTQYF
many - TRBJ1-4 TRBV4-1 TGCGCCAGCAGCCAAAAGGGGAGGGCCGCTAATGAAAAACTGTTTTTT CASSQKGRAANEKLFF
- - TRBJ1-2 TRBV7-2 TGTGCCAGCAGCTTGACGGGACAAGACCTTGCCTTCTACTTC CASSLTGQDLAFYF
few TRBD1 TRBJ1-1 TRBV3-1 TGTGCCAGCAGCCCTTGGACAGGGGTAAACACTGAAGCTTTCTTT CASSPWTGVNTEAFF
many TRBD1 TRBJ2-7 TRBV2 TGTGCCAGCAGCGCCGACAGGGCCCTCGAGCAGTACTTC CASSADRALEQYF
many - TRBJ2-1 TRBV7-2 TGTGCCAGCAGCTTAAATTTGGGGGCTTACAATGAGCAGTTCTTC CASSLNLGAYNEQFF
many TRBD2 TRBJ2-3 TRBV7-8 TGTGCCAGCAGCTTAGGGTCGGTAGCGGGGGGGTCAGATACGCAGTATTTT CASSLGSVAGGSDTQYF
many - TRBJ2-1 TRBV6-5 TGTGCCAGCAGTCCCCTCGTGACAGCATACGACAATGAGCAGTTCTTC CASSPLVTAYDNEQFF
few - TRBJ1-1 TRBV20-1 TGCAGTTCCAGACTACAGGGACAGAACACTGAAGCTTTCTTT CSSRLQGQNTEAFF